This TCR beta chain stems from a study of blood T cell repertoires in COVID-19. Overall study context: Sites across the United States, Italy and Spain contributed samples from acute and convalescent COVID-19. From T cells, B-cell-depleted T cells, or PBMCs came the material, which was cDNA or gDNA.

V was cut by 2 bases and J by 4 bases, with 12 bases left in between. CDR3 length equals 15 residues. The germline V gene encodes CDR1 SGHTS and CDR2 YDEGEE. Authors' methods: Reference gene primer amplification in the assay estimated nucleated cell counts. Here immunoSEQ multiplex PCR was the method, and the copy in TCRdb shows in-frame clones only, minus some. V and J calls and clone size are as listed in that table; D and trimming were resolved from the DNA. This table has 130,000 to 150,000 clones, about 76% appearing once. The chain is built from TRBV5-8 and TRBJ1-4, with D possibly being TRBD1 (6 bases). The origin of this receptor is a human donor in a cohort sampled during active COVID-19. The sequenced sample was peripheral blood. CDR3 sequence reads: CASSFGQPLNEKLFF. For the CDR3, the DNA is TGTGCCAGCAGCTTTGGACAGCCACTTAATGAAAAACTGTTTTTT.